A selection of T cell receptor beta chains follows, all from one sample in a study of T cell changes during pregnancy in multiple sclerosis. Sequencing used immunoSEQ multiplex PCR; TCRdb keeps in-frame clones, though not all of them. Of some 59,000 clones in the sample, about 92% were seen once. The input for sequencing was peripheral blood, taken in the third trimester of pregnancy. All receptors come from a female donor in good health, enrolled as a control in a pregnancy study. Both conserved end residues are part of each CDR3. D genes are given only for firm matches. Clone size is shown for a subset of rows, as once, few, many or a class of expanded clone.

>TRBJ2-5|TRBD2|TRBV7-9|.
CASSFLGLAGGPVETQYF
TGTGCCAGCAGCTTCCTGGGACTAGCGGGAGGGCCGGTGGAGACCCAGTACTTC
>TRBJ1-2|.|TRBV28|.
CASSLNRLNGYTF
TGTGCCAGCAGTTTAAACAGGTTAAATGGCTACACCTTC
>TRBJ1-1|.|TRBV11-1|few
CASSREGREAFF
TGTGCCAGCAGCCGAGAGGGCAGAGAAGCTTTCTTT
>TRBJ1-5|TRBD1|TRBV6-5|.
CASSPTGSNNQPQHF
TGTGCCAGCAGTCCGACAGGGTCGAACAATCAGCCCCAGCATTTT
>TRBJ1-6|.|TRBV10-3|.
CATSEGDSPLHF
TGTGCCACATCAGAGGGGGATTCACCCCTCCACTTT
>TRBJ2-5|TRBD2|TRBV19|.
CASSIGGGETQYF
TGTGCCAGTAGTATAGGGGGGGGAGAGACCCAGTACTTC
>TRBJ1-2|TRBD1|TRBV30|.
CAWSGGTVLDGYTF
TGTGCCTGGAGTGGCGGGACAGTGCTTGATGGCTACACCTTC
>TRBJ2-1|TRBD2|TRBV2|.
CASRRLAGGYNEQFF
TGTGCCAGCAGGAGACTAGCGGGGGGCTACAATGAGCAGTTCTTC
>TRBJ1-2|TRBD1|TRBV6-6|.
CATAPGQGYYGYTF
TGTGCCACTGCCCCCGGACAGGGCTACTATGGCTACACCTTC
>TRBJ1-5|TRBD1|TRBV27|.
CASRSTTGGAGQPQHF
TGTGCCAGCAGATCAACCACAGGGGGCGCGGGTCAGCCCCAGCATTTT
>TRBJ2-7|TRBD2|TRBV5-1|.
CASSLVASGAYEQYF
TGCGCCAGCAGCTTGGTAGCTAGCGGGGCCTACGAGCAGTACTTC
>TRBJ1-2|.|TRBV2|.
CASSERQASGYTF
TGTGCCAGCAGTGAAAGGCAGGCGAGTGGCTACACCTTC
>TRBJ1-1|.|TRBV6-5|once
CASSYSLGGTEAFF
TGTGCCAGCAGTTACTCCCTCGGGGGGACTGAAGCTTTCTTT
>TRBJ2-2|.|TRBV18|once
CASSPPKGTNTGELFF
TGTGCCAGCTCACCACCTAAGGGGACAAACACCGGGGAGCTGTTTTTT